Listed here is a single T cell receptor (beta chain). Only a few counts were recorded for this clone. What this receptor recognizes is not known. Per-base qualities were not stored, and no clone one base away is much larger. The data stem from a study of cytomegalovirus exposure and HLA in healthy donors (TCRdb year 2017). General notes on the study: According to an earlier analysis of 550 to 750 of the donors, about 170 million T cells yielded some 120 million unique TCR beta sequences and about 280 Gb of sequence data. Because of strong linkage in the cohort, 5 or 6 DR-DQ haplotypes were treated as single units for association and clustering. The study aimed to test whether signatures of past pathogen exposure could be identified by cataloging public T cell receptors. To decide whether each TCR beta V gene segment behaved as functional or pseudogenic, an earlier analysis of 587 of the donors relied on high-throughput TCR beta sequencing. Typing coverage varied by locus: roughly 620-640 donors for A, B, C, DRB1 and DQB1; under 550 for DQA1; some 610 for DPA1; approximately 450 for DPB1. To predict cytomegalovirus infection status, the study brought together high-throughput TCR immunosequencing, statistical association of individual TCRs with disease status, and machine learning. Of the roughly 410 genotyped donors, 65% to 90% were placed in the genetic ancestry cluster associated with self-reported Caucasian donors. Both class I and class II loci were covered by HLA typing, at four-digit resolution. A later analysis re-examined previously published TCR beta repertoires from more than 650 donors and added high-resolution HLA genotyping to investigate patterns of TCR occurrence. In the later analysis, no new phenotypic data were used to find candidate immune exposures; instead, reliance was placed on TCR beta sequences and their occurrence across donors. Donor age, sex, ethnicity and CMV serostatus were compiled alongside the repertoire data. Roughly 310 gigabases of sequencing data and some 85 million unique TCR sequences were included in an early release covering roughly 600 HLA-typed donors. Among almost 400 genotyped donors of the cohort, an average of approximately 240,000 unique TCR beta nucleotide sequences were sequenced per donor, around 18% of them non-productive. Besides the first cohort of approximately 670 subjects, a separate validation cohort made up of 120 different subjects was used. Using immunosequencing, the study profiled T cell repertoires from about 620 subjects and related those repertoires to cytomegalovirus serostatus. Every repertoire in the discovery cohort had been generated on one and the same sequencing platform. A later genetic analysis took genome-wide SNP genotypes for about three fifths of the roughly 700 donors and used that subset as a discovery cohort. Study-wide conclusions, independent of this receptor: The study listed 170 or so TCR beta chains as associated with cytomegalovirus. About 17 rarely observed V segments, including chromosome 9 orphons, were excluded from the earlier analysis of a few hundred of the donors because counts were too low. In a later analysis, TCR association rates were found to vary across HLA loci, with the most associated TCRs seen for DRB1 alleles and the fewest for HLA-C alleles. A later genetic analysis associated a missense DCLRE1C variant with V-gene and J-gene trimming of TCR beta chains, and an independent cohort replicated the association. In this cohort, only TCR beta chains were sequenced, and detectable features were limited by the absence of alpha or paired-chain data. According to a later analysis, most CMV-associated TCR beta chains appeared to be HLA-restricted, and the HLA associations seemed to be driven largely by CMV exposure. Three of the identified cytomegalovirus-associated TCR beta chains were confirmed in vitro to be specific for cytomegalovirus antigens. According to the authors, the approach could potentially be generalized to other disease states and immunological phenotypes. Across donors, most TCR sequences were observed very rarely, whereas some public TCRs were present in many individuals. Assigning TCR associations to individual alleles was difficult when HLA alleles, especially DR and DQ, strongly co-occurred. A later analysis found that HLA-associated TCR beta chains were more clonally expanded and had lower generation probabilities than equally common non-associated chains. Linkage disequilibrium might explain the correlated functional status among segregating V segments, but an unknown experimental factor could not be ruled out. CMV serostatus was the only immune exposure information available for the cohort. Because HLA typing was missing for some donors at each locus, association tests included only the typed subset. A further reported finding was that TCR beta sequences accurately predicted the HLA-A and HLA-B alleles for most subjects in the first cohort. Some IMGT-functional V segments, including TRBV6-2 and TRBV6-3, could not be distinguished by the 87-base-pair reads and were therefore excluded. The presence/absence analyses assumed that sequencing depth was roughly uniform across donors, and that assumption may not be true. In a later analysis, 15,000 to 20,000 TCR beta sequences were associated with specific HLA alleles at a false discovery rate of 0.05. In both the original and validation cohorts, the classifier was reported to diagnose cytomegalovirus status with high specificity and sensitivity. The sequencing pipeline was judged likely to have produced a cluster of highly shared sequence variants as a technical artifact. Broadly in line with IMGT annotations, most TCR beta V segments showed up in productive rearrangements about 87% or about 30% of the time in an earlier analysis of around 550 of the donors. In a later genetic analysis, fewer N-insertions in productive TCRs were reported among donors in an Asian-associated ancestry cluster than the roughly 700-donor mean. In a later analysis, several top co-occurrence clusters were reported to appear linked to parvovirus B19, influenza, CMV and Epstein-Barr virus.

Library preparation was by the immunoSEQ multiplex PCR assay. A mixture of 60 forward primers for TCR Vbeta segments and 13 reverse primers for TCR Jbeta segments was used in the multiplex PCR. The CDR3 region of rearranged TCR beta genes was amplified from genomic DNA by a multiplex PCR assay. On the Illumina HiSeq System, the amplified TCR beta libraries were sequenced as 87-base-pair reads. The original methods were these. A later analysis tallied 70 million to 100 million unique TCR beta chains across the 666 repertoires, and approximately 12 million of those chains were shared by two or more donors. To remove PCR and sequencing errors, raw reads were error-corrected and collapsed into unique sequences using a nearest-neighbor algorithm that merged closely related sequences. V, D and J gene segments were assigned by aligning CDR3 sequences to IMGT reference sequences. For a sequence to be retained, a match of at least six nucleotides to both a V gene segment and a J gene segment was required. Rearrangements were called productive when the CDR3 lacked stop codons and stayed in frame with V and J; all others were non-productive. CDR3 was defined according to IMGT convention as the region running from the second conserved V-encoded cysteine to the conserved J-encoded phenylalanine. The earlier analysis of 587 of the donors excluded any sequence lacking an unambiguous match to a single V gene segment. In an earlier analysis of roughly 500 of the donors, V segments were called functional above 56.7% productive rearrangements and were called segregating when the between-donor standard deviation exceeded 5%. A statistical classification framework was built for diagnosing cytomegalovirus status from the catalog of TCR beta chain sequences. V and J gene assignment, in a later analysis, came from comparing TCR nucleotide sequences with IMGT/GENE-DB human TR gene sequences. The TCRdist pipeline was used in a later analysis to assign CDR3 sequences and most-parsimonious VDJ recombination scenarios. In a later analysis, each TCR beta chain was defined by its CDR3 amino acid sequence together with its V-gene family, and reads without a unique V-gene family were excluded. As a way to deal with suspected cross-contamination and a sequencing artifact, a later analysis dropped hundreds of nucleotide sequences that were highly shared and had low generation probability. In a later analysis, a clonal expansion index for each public chain was calculated from normalized within-repertoire ranks of inferred template counts. In a later analysis, generation probabilities were computed using a VDJ recombination model fitted to out-of-frame rearrangements, and the results were checked against IGoR. In a later analysis, TCR-TCR, TCR-HLA and TCR-CMV co-occurrence was scored with hypergeometric tests, and a repertoire-size bias correction was applied to TCR pairs. To estimate false discovery rates, a later analysis permuted the HLA or CMV assignments 20 times. A later analysis grouped co-occurring TCRs with DBSCAN, adding TCRdist sequence similarity when clustering within HLA-allele-positive subsets. Co-occurrence clustering excluded repertoires with fewer than 30,000 or more than 120,000 public chains, plus five with anomalous nucleotide sharing. The source is immuneACCESS, and TCRdb retained only in-frame sequences with V and J called. Part of the clones is not carried over; for the studies checked, unresolved V genes explain less than half of this, and the remainder is unexplained. That table gives V, J and clone size, and the DNA gave D and trimming. Present in this sample are over 80,000 clones, 65% to 90% of which were seen just once. Around 3.2% of the sample is taken by the ten largest.

The cohort consisted of 666 healthy bone marrow donors. At the time of sampling, every cohort member was nominally healthy, though immune exposures that went unrecorded were likely present. The donor was CMV seropositive and belonged to the group of 250 to 300 seropositive cohort members. A peripheral blood sample was collected from each donor, and TCR beta sequencing was performed on peripheral blood mononuclear cells. The Qiagen DNeasy Blood Extraction Kit was used to extract genomic DNA from the blood cell samples. The germline V gene (reference sequence) specifies SEHNR as CDR1 and FQNEAQ as CDR2. V is cut back by 5 bases and J by 1 base, with 8 bases in the junction unmatched. The CDR3 contains 17 residues, cysteine and phenylalanine counted. Solely the CDR3 DNA is kept, with 51 bases framed from the first base.

The sequence links TRBV7-9 to TRBJ1-1, and 12 bases in between align with TRBD1. The origin of this receptor is a man younger than 40 in good health and CMV-seropositive. The source material was PBMCs. The DNA sequence is given as TGTGCCAGCAGCCTCGGGACAGGGGGCGGCTGGAACACTGAAGCTTTCTTT. Translated, this is CASSLGTGGGWNTEAFF.